The 4 T cell receptor beta chains below come from one sample, sequenced in a study of early T cells in non-severe SARS-CoV-2 infection. Each CDR3 protein is one row after TCRdb ran MiXCR on the 5' RACE reads. Of about 75,000 distinct CDR3 sequences in the sample, approximately 11% were seen once. Source: whole blood, taken at baseline. The receptors here all came from an adult who was a healthcare worker with PCR-confirmed SARS-CoV-2 infection or an uninfected control (not recorded which).

This chain joins TRBV7-9 and TRBJ2-3; tentatively, D is TRBD2 (5 bases). CDR3 length: 12 amino acids. Trimming shortened V by 5 bases and J by 9 bases, and 12 bases separated the two germline ends. CDR1 is SEHNR and CDR2 is FQNEAQ in the germline V gene (reference sequence). CDR3 coding DNA: TGTGCCAGCAGCCCCGCGAGCGGAACGCAGTATTTT. Translating it yields CASSPASGTQYF.

On this clonotype itself: The conserved closing phenylalanine or tryptophan is absent in this CDR3, likely reflecting a read error. CDR3 in DNA: TGTGCCAGCAGCTGGACAGACCTTGAAGCTTTCCTT. This encodes CASSWTDLEAFL. The V gene is TRBV6-1, the J gene TRBJ1-1; D is possibly TRBD1 (6 bases). Germline CDR1 and CDR2: MNHNS and SASEGT. Trimming removed 6 bases from V and 7 bases from J, with 12 bases in between. The CDR3 runs to 12 residues.

This clonotype was seen ten or more times. This rearrangement joins TRBV20-1 to TRBJ1-1; a possible D gene is TRBD1 (5 bases). Per germline, CDR1 DFQATT and CDR2 SNEGSKA (reference sequence). The CDR3 runs 13 residues. Deletions cut 7 bases from V and 0 bases from J, with 12 bases between. The CDR3 DNA sequence: TGCAGTGTCAAGGGAGGGGTGAACACTGAAGCTTTCTTT. Amino acids: CSVKGGVNTEAFF.

In its sample, this clonotype was seen a few times. The gene calls are TRBV10-3 and TRBJ1-1; D remains ambiguous. The CDR3 sequence is 11 residues long. The V end lost 4 bases, the J end lost 8 bases, and 8 bases lay between the germline ends. Germline CDR1 ENHRY, CDR2 SYGVKD. The CDR3 bases are TGTGCCATCAGTGGGGATGAGGAAGCTTTCTTT. Translating it yields CAISGDEEAFF.